The 10 T cell receptor beta chains given below trace back to one sample, sequenced in a study of shared clonotypes between healthy human individuals. Using immunoSEQ multiplex PCR, the repertoire was profiled, and TCRdb retains in-frame clones only, with some absent. This table has about 330,000 clones, 74% appearing once. The specimen was memory CD4+ T cells sorted from blood. Subset in this sample: CD45RA-negative fraction. Source of these receptors: a man aged 25-45 years in good health.

The gene calls are TRBV6-5 and TRBJ2-1; D may be TRBD2 (6 bases). The germline CDR1 and CDR2 sequences are MNHEY and SVGAGI. The CDR3 consists of 11 residues. Trimming removed 4 bases at V and 12 bases at J, with 10 bases between. CDR3 protein: CASSLGLVQFF. CDR3 coding DNA: TGTGCCAGCAGTTTGGGACTTGTGCAGTTCTTC.

This chain uses TRBV6-1 with TRBJ2-7; D perhaps matches TRBD1 (6 bases). The germline V gene encodes CDR1 MNHNS and CDR2 SASEGT. The CDR3 runs to 13 residues. Trimming pared 3 bases from V and 3 bases from J, leaving 9 bases between. The CDR3 loop is CASSDVQGYEQYF. CDR3 bases: TGTGCCAGCAGTGACGTACAGGGCTACGAGCAGTACTTC.

The chain carries TRBV27 and TRBJ2-7, with 8 bases aligning to TRBD2. The V segment lost 6 bases and the J segment 0 bases; nucleotides outside the gene matches: 4. The germline V gene encodes CDR1 MNHEY and CDR2 SMNVEV (reference sequence). The CDR3 is 14 amino acids. As DNA, the CDR3 is TGTGCCAGCAGCATAGGGACTAGCTCCTACGAGCAGTACTTC. This translates into CASSIGTSSYEQYF.

In DNA form, the CDR3 reads TGTGCCAGCTCCCAAACTAGCGGGAGGAACTACGAGCAGTACTTC. Its translation: CASSQTSGRNYEQYF. This rearrangement joins TRBV18 to TRBJ2-7; 12 nucleotides align to TRBD2. Germline V gene lookup returns CDR1 KGHSH and CDR2 LQKENI. The V gene end was trimmed by 6 bases and the J gene end by 3 bases; junction bases not matched to a gene: 6. This CDR3 is built from 15 residues.

V gene TRBV28 combines with J gene TRBJ2-2; TRBD2 aligns across 16 bases. There are 20 residues in the CDR3. Germline lookup yields CDR1 MDHEN and CDR2 SYDVKM. J was trimmed by 3 bases and V by 7 bases; bases with no gene match: 14. For the CDR3, the DNA is TGTGCCAGCAACGGCCCCGGGACTAGCGGGAGGGGTGCCCACACCGGGGAGCTGTTTTTT. Its translation is CASNGPGTSGRGAHTGELFF. The full variable domain, its missing parts supplied by reference TRBV28 and TRBJ2-2, is DVKVTQSSRYLVKRTGEKVFLECVQDMDHENMFWYRQDPGLGLRLIYFSYDVKMKEKGDIPEGYSVSREKKERFSLILESASTNQTSMYLCASNGPGTSGRGAHTGELFFGEGSRLTVL.

This clone came up many times. The chain links TRBV6-6 to TRBJ2-4; 10 bases agree with TRBD1. Germline loops: CDR1 MNHNY, CDR2 SVGAGI (reference sequence). This CDR3 has 13 residues. The V gene end was trimmed by 8 bases and the J gene end by 9 bases; junction bases not matched to a gene: 7. The CDR3 protein is CASSTGGASIQYF. The CDR3 nucleotides read TGTGCCAGCTCGACAGGGGGCGCGAGCATTCAGTACTTC.

CDR3 protein: CAWSVGLANIQYF. Written as DNA, the CDR3 is TGTGCCTGGAGTGTAGGACTAGCCAACATTCAGTACTTC. The rearrangement joins TRBV30 to TRBJ2-4; TRBD2 matches 8 bases. The CDR3 spans 13 residues. Germline V gene lookup returns CDR1 GTSNPN and CDR2 SVGIG (reference sequence). V lost 0 bases to trimming and J lost 7 bases; unmatched junction nucleotides: 2.

The rearrangement uses TRBV29-1 and TRBJ2-2; 7 bases align to TRBD1. CDR3 length: 15 amino acids. Germline V gene sequence: CDR1 SQVTM, CDR2 ANQGSEA. Germline trimming cut 6 bases from V and 0 bases from J; bases unmatched to any gene: 7. This CDR3 is CSVLLGQPNTGELFF. CDR3 sequence (DNA): TGCAGCGTATTGCTGGGACAGCCGAACACCGGGGAGCTGTTTTTT.

This clone was counted a few times. The V and J genes are TRBV7-2 and TRBJ2-6, with TRBD1 as a possible D gene (6 bases). This CDR3 has 16 residues. Germline values: CDR1 SGHTA, CDR2 FQGNSA. V gave up 4 bases and J gave up 2 bases, with 12 bases separating them. CDR3 amino acids: CASSSPRGAGANVLTF. In DNA form, the CDR3 reads TGTGCCAGCAGCTCCCCCAGGGGTGCTGGGGCCAACGTCCTGACTTTC.

The rearrangement joins TRBV30 to TRBJ1-4; D gene unclear. V dropped 6 bases and J dropped 0 bases, with 14 bases sitting between them. This CDR3 spans 15 amino acids. CDR1 and CDR2 from the germline V gene are GTSNPN and SVGIG (reference sequence). Written as DNA, the CDR3 is TGTGCCTGCCCATCCCGGGGAGCAACTAATGAAAAACTGTTTTTT. Residues: CACPSRGATNEKLFF.